Reported below is one T cell receptor (beta chain). Its antigen remains undetermined. Within one base of it there is no much larger clone, and no base qualities were kept. These data come from a study of Ad26.COV2.S vaccination and SARS-CoV-2 variants (dated by TCRdb to the early 2020s). Study-level background: Donors in the vaccine arm were drawn from COV1001, a multicentre, randomized, double-blind, placebo-controlled phase I-IIa trial testing Ad26.COV2.S in healthy adults. Ad26.COV2.S was administered intramuscularly at a dose of 5x10^10 or 1x10^11 viral particles, either as one shot or as two shots given 56 days apart. Sequencing of the TCRbeta repertoire served to evaluate the specificity and breadth of SARS-CoV-2-reactive T cell receptors following Ad26.COV2.S vaccination. The TCR-sequenced set comprised around 30 samples: some 19 Ad26.COV2.S vaccine recipients, 5 placebo recipients and 8 SARS-CoV-2 convalescent individuals. Participants in the trial were split at random into five groups of five each, receiving low-dose or high-dose Ad26.COV2.S once or twice, or else placebo on both occasions. Throughout the experiments and outcome assessment, investigators stayed blinded to trial group allocation. Beyond this particular receptor, the publication reports: Compared with placebo recipients, Ad26.COV2.S recipients showed higher spike-specific TCR breadth (P = 0.0014). Comparable non-spike TCR breadth was observed between vaccine and placebo recipients, consistent with only spike being contained in the vaccine. After vaccination, spike-specific CD8+ and CD4+ T cell responses were reported to show substantial breadth. It was noted by the authors that total T cell responses may have been underestimated by the TCR breadth and depth analyses. The study was not powered for comparison of responses between vaccine doses or regimens.

CDR1 and CDR2, looked up from the germline V gene, are SGHTA and FQGNSA. The CDR3 contains 15 residues, cysteine and phenylalanine counted. Just CDR3 DNA is preserved here, 45 bases in frame from base 1. V sheds 5 bases and J sheds 2 bases, leaving 15 bases between their ends. TCRbeta CDR3 regions were sequenced with the immunoSEQ Assay. After extraction, genomic DNA underwent amplification by bias-controlled multiplex PCR, followed by high-throughput sequencing. From the authors' description of their analysis: To quantify the absolute abundance of every unique TCRbeta CDR3 region, sequences were collapsed and filtered. T cell fraction was estimated by normalizing TCRbeta template counts to usable DNA, with usable DNA measured through amplification of reference genes found in all nucleated cells. Repertoire TCRs were annotated as SARS-CoV-2-specific when V gene, CDR3 amino acid sequence and J gene were exactly matched to a known reactive TCR set. MIRA supplied the reference SARS-CoV-2 TCR set, which was filtered for enrichment in COVID-19-positive ImmuneCODE repertoires so that public or cross-reactive TCRs were removed. Using the MIRA antigens, annotated TCRs were further analysed by specific ORF or by position within an ORF. Breadth was defined as the number of annotated unique rearrangements divided by the total number of unique productive rearrangements, and depth was defined as the summed frequency of the annotated unique rearrangements. Two-sided Wilcoxon rank-sum tests were used to compare TCR breadth between groups. This is the immuneACCESS table as TCRdb keeps it, with only in-frame sequences that have V and J called. A part of the clones is gone; compared with another copy, unresolved V genes explain less than half, and the rest is unexplained. D and trimming come from the DNA, and the V and J calls and clone size come from that table. The sample profile shows hundreds of thousands of clones; 83% of them were found once. Of the sample, approximately 7% is held by the ten largest clones.

The sample's treatment or condition label, in plain terms: some 19 received Ad26.COV2.S at low or high dose, single or two shots; about five received placebo; per-sample allocation not given. Repertoires of vaccine and placebo recipients were sequenced from samples taken on day 63 after the first injection. Cohort 1b enrolled 25 adults aged 18-55 years at a single site in Boston, USA, between 29 July and 7 August 2020. Ad26.COV2.S was a replication-incompetent adenovirus type 26 vector that expressed a prefusion-stabilized SARS-CoV-2 spike protein derived from the original Wuhan strain. This sequence was found in a person aged 18 to 59 who received the Ad26.COV2.S COVID-19 vaccine or a placebo. The specimen was peripheral blood, collected in a trial of Ad26.COV2.S vaccine versus placebo. The chain couples TRBV7-2 to TRBJ1-2, and possibly TRBD1, on 6 matching bases. The DNA sequence follows: TGTGCCAGCAGCCCTCCAGGGGTACGAAACTATGGCTACACCTTC. Translated, this is CASSPPGVRNYGYTF.